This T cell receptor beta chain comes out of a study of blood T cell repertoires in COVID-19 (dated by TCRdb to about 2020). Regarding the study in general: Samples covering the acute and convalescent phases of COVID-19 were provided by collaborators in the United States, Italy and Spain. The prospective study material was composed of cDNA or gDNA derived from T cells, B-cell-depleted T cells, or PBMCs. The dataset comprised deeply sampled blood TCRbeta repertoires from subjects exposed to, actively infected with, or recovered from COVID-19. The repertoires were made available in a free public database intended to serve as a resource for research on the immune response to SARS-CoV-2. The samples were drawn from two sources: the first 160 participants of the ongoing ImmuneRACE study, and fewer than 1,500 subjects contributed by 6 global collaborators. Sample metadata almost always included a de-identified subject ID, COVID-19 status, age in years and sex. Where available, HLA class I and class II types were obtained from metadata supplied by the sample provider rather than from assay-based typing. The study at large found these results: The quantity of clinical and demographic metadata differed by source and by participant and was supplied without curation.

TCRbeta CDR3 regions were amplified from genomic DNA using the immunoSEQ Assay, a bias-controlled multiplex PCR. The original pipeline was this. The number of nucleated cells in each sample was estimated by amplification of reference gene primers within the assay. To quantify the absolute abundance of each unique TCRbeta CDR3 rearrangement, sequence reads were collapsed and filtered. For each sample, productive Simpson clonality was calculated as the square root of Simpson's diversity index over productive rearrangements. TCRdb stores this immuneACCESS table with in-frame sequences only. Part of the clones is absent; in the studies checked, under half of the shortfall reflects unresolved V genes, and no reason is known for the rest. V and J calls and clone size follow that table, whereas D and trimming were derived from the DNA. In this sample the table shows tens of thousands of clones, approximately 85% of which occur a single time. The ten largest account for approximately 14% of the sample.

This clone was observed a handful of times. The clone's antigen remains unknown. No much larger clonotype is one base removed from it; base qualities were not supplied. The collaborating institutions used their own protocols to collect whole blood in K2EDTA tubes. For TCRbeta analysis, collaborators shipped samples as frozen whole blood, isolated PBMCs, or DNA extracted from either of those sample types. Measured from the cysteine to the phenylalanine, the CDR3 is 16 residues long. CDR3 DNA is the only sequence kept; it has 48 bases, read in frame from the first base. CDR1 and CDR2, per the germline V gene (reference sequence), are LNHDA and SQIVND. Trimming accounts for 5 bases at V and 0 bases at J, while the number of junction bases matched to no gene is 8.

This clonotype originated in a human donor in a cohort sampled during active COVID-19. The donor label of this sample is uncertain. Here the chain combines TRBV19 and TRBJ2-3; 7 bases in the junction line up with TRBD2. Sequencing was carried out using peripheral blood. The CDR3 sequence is CASSFASGSSTDTQYF. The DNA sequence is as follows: TGTGCCAGTAGTTTCGCTAGCGGATCTAGCACAGATACGCAGTATTTT.